The next 32 T cell receptor beta chains were all read from a single sample in a study of blood T cell dynamics during melanoma immunotherapy. Time point of the sample: pre-treatment baseline. The assay was immunoSEQ multiplex PCR, and TCRdb's table has in-frame clones only and misses some. The data show about 9,000 clones, over 65% seen once. Sequencing was performed on blood, taken from a patient treated with checkpoint blockade. The receptors derive from a human donor with melanoma.

The rearrangement links TRBV6-1 to TRBJ2-2, with 12 positions matching TRBD2. J gave up 1 base and V 2 bases, and 2 bases lay outside the gene matches. The germline V gene encodes CDR1 MNHNS and CDR2 SASEGT. The CDR3 runs to 17 residues. CDR3 coding DNA: TGTGCCAGCAGTGAAACTAGCGGGGGGATGAACACCGGGGAGCTGTTTTTT. It encodes CASSETSGGMNTGELFF.

This chain joins TRBV7-2 and TRBJ1-6, with 9 bases matching TRBD1. CDR3 length equals 14 residues. Looked up from germline, CDR1 is SGHTA and CDR2 is FQGNSA. V dropped 6 bases and J dropped 7; count of bases not matched to a gene: 4. This chain's CDR3 is CASRTGTGNSPLHF. DNA for the CDR3: TGTGCCAGCAGAACCGGGACAGGGAATTCACCCCTCCACTTT.

This clone occurred once. The chain couples TRBV18 to TRBJ2-2; 8 bases align to TRBD1. With 5 bases clipped from V and 6 bases from J, the junction kept 5 bases outside the gene matches. This CDR3 has 14 residues. Germline CDR1 KGHSH, CDR2 LQKENI. This CDR3 reads CASSADRDPGELFF. The CDR3 DNA sequence: TGTGCCAGCTCAGCGGACAGGGACCCCGGGGAGCTGTTTTTT.

The chain combines TRBV6-1 with TRBJ2-7, with no clear D. The CDR3 covers 12 residues. The germline gives CDR1 MNHNS, CDR2 SASEGT. The V end lost 6 bases, the J end lost 6 bases, and 12 bases lay between the germline ends. CDR3 sequence (DNA): TGTGCCAGCAGCCGCGAGTTCAGCGAGCAGTACTTC. Protein sequence: CASSREFSEQYF.

This chain connects TRBV30 to TRBJ2-1; TRBD2 matches 13 bases. Germline assignment: CDR1 GTSNPN and CDR2 SVGIG (reference sequence). Trimming removed 7 bases from V and 2 bases from J; junction bases left unmatched: 14. CDR3 length equals 18 residues. This chain's CDR3 is CALNSGTSGTQTYNEQFF. The CDR3 DNA follows: TGTGCCTTAAACTCCGGGACTAGCGGGACCCAAACCTACAATGAGCAGTTCTTC.

In this sample, this clone turned up a few times. The chain carries TRBV25-1 and TRBJ2-7; 7 bases agree with TRBD1. The CDR3 has 15 residues. Germline trimming cut 4 bases from V and 4 bases from J; bases unmatched to any gene: 10. The germline CDR1 and CDR2 sequences are MGHDK and SYGVNS. The CDR3 spells CASSAEPGQTYEQYF. The DNA for the CDR3 is TGTGCCAGCAGTGCCGAACCGGGACAGACATACGAGCAGTACTTC.

The rearrangement joins TRBV6-1 to TRBJ1-4, with a tentative D call TRBD1 (6 bases). Per germline, CDR1 MNHNS and CDR2 SASEGT. This CDR3 spans 15 amino acids. The V end was cut by 1 base, the J end by 8 bases, with 14 bases between. CDR3 nucleotide sequence: TGTGCCAGCAGTGAAGGCGGAGGGGGAAACGAAAAACTGTTTTTT. Encoded protein: CASSEGGGGNEKLFF.

The chain combines TRBV6-1 with TRBJ2-1; TRBD2 aligns across 8 bases. The CDR3 totals 16 residues. V shed 8 bases, J shed 0 bases, and the junction held 9 bases outside the gene matches. The germline CDR1 and CDR2 sequences are MNHNS and SASEGT. CDR3 in DNA: TGTGCCAGCTGTGTTAGCGGGGCAAGCTCCTACAATGAGCAGTTCTTC. Its translation is CASCVSGASSYNEQFF.

The rearrangement uses TRBV2 and TRBJ2-1, with unresolved D. This CDR3 is built from 17 residues. CDR1 is SNHLY and CDR2 is FYNNEI in the germline V gene. Trimming shortened V by 6 bases and J by 2 bases, and 20 bases separated the two germline ends. CDR3 loop: CASSVTGFQITYNEQFF. CDR3 bases: TGTGCCAGCAGCGTCACGGGTTTTCAGATAACCTACAATGAGCAGTTCTTC.

The chain is built from TRBV19 and TRBJ2-5, with D perhaps TRBD2 (5 bases). Trimming pared 5 bases from V and 5 bases from J, leaving 9 bases between. This CDR3 spans 12 amino acids. CDR1 LNHDA and CDR2 SQIVND come from the germline V gene (reference sequence). CDR3 in amino acids: CASSSRGETQYF. CDR3 in DNA: TGTGCCAGTAGTTCCCGAGGGGAGACCCAGTACTTC.

The J gene is TRBJ2-3, the V gene TRBV11-2, with 7 nucleotides matching TRBD2. Germline-derived CDR1 and CDR2 are SGHAT and FQNNGV. The CDR3 is made up of 13 amino acids. Trimming removed 5 bases from V and 5 bases from J; junction bases left unmatched: 4. As DNA, the CDR3 is TGTGCCAGCAGCCCAGGACTAGTAGATACGCAGTATTTT. This codes for CASSPGLVDTQYF. The entire variable domain, with the rest obtained from reference TRBV11-2 and TRBJ2-3, is as follows: EAGVAQSPRYKIIEKRQSVAFWCNPISGHATLYWYQQILGQGPKLLIQFQNNGVVDDSQLPKDRFSAERLKGVDSTLKIQPAKLEDSAVYLCASSPGLVDTQYFGPGTRLTVL.

The chain employs TRBV13 and TRBJ2-3, with TRBD1 as a possible D gene (6 bases). V was shortened by 6 bases and J by 8 bases, with 21 bases between the two germline ends. Per germline, CDR1 PRHDT and CDR2 FYEKMQ (reference sequence). The CDR3 runs 15 residues. This CDR3 is CASRQGGGSQGTQYF. CDR3 sequence (DNA): TGTGCCAGCAGACAAGGTGGGGGCTCCCAGGGTACGCAGTATTTT.

CDR3 residues: CASSDLAGETQYF. Here the CDR3 DNA reads TGTGCCAGCAGTGATTTAGCGGGAGAGACCCAGTACTTC. J is TRBJ2-5 and V is TRBV2; 7 bases are shared with TRBD2. This CDR3 has 13 residues. Germline loops: CDR1 SNHLY, CDR2 FYNNEI. V shed 3 bases, J shed 4 bases, and the junction held 2 bases outside the gene matches.

The chain couples TRBV10-3 to TRBJ1-2, with TRBD1 matching 7 bases. V shed 0 bases and J 6 bases; nucleotides not matched to a gene: 4. The CDR3 consists of 14 residues. In germline, CDR1 is ENHRY, CDR2 SYGVKD. CDR3 sequence: CAISESGTVNGYTF. CDR3 nucleotides: TGTGCCATCAGTGAGTCTGGGACAGTTAATGGCTACACCTTC.

The chain links TRBV29-1 to TRBJ2-1; 14 bases are a match to TRBD2. CDR1 and CDR2 (germline): SQVTM, ANQGSEA. This CDR3 comprises 15 residues. V lost 4 bases to trimming and J lost 8 bases; unmatched junction nucleotides: 7. The CDR3 DNA sequence: TGCAGCGTTGCCCCAGGGACTAGCGGGAGTTATGAGCAGTTCTTC. Its translation: CSVAPGTSGSYEQFF.

The chain carries TRBV27 and TRBJ1-6; tentatively, D is TRBD1 (5 bases). Trimming stripped 3 bases from V and 2 bases from J, with 8 bases between. Germline V gene sequence: CDR1 MNHEY, CDR2 SMNVEV (reference sequence). This CDR3 spans 15 amino acids. The CDR3: CASSLSGAYNSPLHF. Here the CDR3 DNA reads TGTGCCAGCAGTTTGTCGGGGGCCTATAATTCACCCCTCCACTTT.

The chain links TRBV19 to TRBJ1-5; possible D gene TRBD1, 5 bases. CDR3 length: 15 amino acids. The germline gives CDR1 LNHDA, CDR2 SQIVND (reference sequence). Trimming stripped 1 base from V and 6 bases from J, with 13 bases between. The CDR3 coding sequence is TGTGCCAGTAGTATAGTCCCGACAGCAGGTCAGCCCCAGCATTTT. Translated: CASSIVPTAGQPQHF.

This chain connects TRBV6-5 to TRBJ2-1; 8 bases are a match to TRBD1. This CDR3 has 15 residues. V lost 7 bases, J lost 7 bases, and 12 bases stayed unmatched. CDR1 is MNHEY and CDR2 is SVGAGI in the germline V gene. The DNA for the CDR3 is TGTGCCAGCACTCCACATGAACAGGGGGGTAATGAGCAGTTCTTC. Translated, it gives CASTPHEQGGNEQFF.

The chain joins TRBV9 to TRBJ1-1; D is perhaps TRBD1 (5 bases). The CDR3 extends over 13 amino acids. V was cut by 5 bases and J by 0 bases, with 8 bases left in between. Germline assignment: CDR1 SGDLS and CDR2 YYNGEE. DNA for the CDR3: TGTGCCAGCAGTCAGGGTTTGAACACTGAAGCTTTCTTT. This codes for CASSQGLNTEAFF.

The chain has TRBV11-2 and TRBJ1-3, with D perhaps TRBD1 (5 bases). The CDR3 is 19 residues long. Germline CDR1 is SGHAT and CDR2 is FQNNGV. V was shortened by 2 bases and J by 1 base, with 21 bases between the two germline ends. CDR3 bases: TGTGCCAGCAGCTTATCTTCATTGGACAATCCTACATCTGGAAACACCATATATTTT. Translated: CASSLSSLDNPTSGNTIYF.

This chain uses TRBV30 with TRBJ2-7; D is perhaps TRBD2 (6 bases). The germline V gene encodes CDR1 GTSNPN and CDR2 SVGIG (reference sequence). The CDR3 covers 12 residues. Trimming stripped 1 base from V and 9 bases from J, with 13 bases between. The CDR3 DNA is TGTGCCTGGAGTGCAGGGCAGGGAGGGCAGTACTTC. As protein: CAWSAGQGGQYF.

J is TRBJ2-7 and V is TRBV6-5, with D possibly being TRBD1 (6 bases). Trimming pared 3 bases from V and 6 bases from J, leaving 12 bases between. Per the germline V gene, CDR1 is MNHEY and CDR2 is SVGAGI. The CDR3 loop spans 13 amino acids. CDR3 nucleotide sequence: TGTGCCAGCAGTTATCAGGGGAAGGGCGAGCAGTACTTC. Amino acid sequence: CASSYQGKGEQYF.

The chain couples TRBV11-2 to TRBJ1-2; D is unresolved. The CDR3 covers 16 residues. Germline-derived CDR1 and CDR2 are SGHAT and FQNNGV. V was clipped by 2 bases and J by 0 bases, with 13 bases between them. DNA for the CDR3: TGTGCCAGCAGCTTACATGGTGGAGGGACTAACTATGGCTACACCTTC. Translated: CASSLHGGGTNYGYTF.

This chain joins TRBV7-9 and TRBJ1-4; tentative D call: TRBD1 (6 bases). The CDR3 is made up of 17 amino acids. Per the germline V gene, CDR1 is SEHNR and CDR2 is FQNEAQ (reference sequence). Trimming shortened V by 3 bases and J by 2 bases, and 16 bases separated the two germline ends. The CDR3 protein is CASSLGAGTLTNEKLFF. The CDR3 coding sequence is TGTGCCAGCAGCTTGGGGGCAGGGACACTGACTAATGAAAAACTGTTTTTT.

The chain joins TRBV10-1 to TRBJ2-2, with TRBD1 identical over 7 bases. The CDR3 runs to 15 residues. The ends lost 6 bases at V and 1 base at J; junction bases unmatched: 5. Germline lookup yields CDR1 WNHNN and CDR2 SYGVQD (reference sequence). CDR3 loop: CASSSGTENTGELFF. In DNA form, the CDR3 reads TGCGCCAGCAGCTCCGGGACAGAGAACACCGGGGAGCTGTTTTTT.

The chain joins TRBV9 to TRBJ2-7; D tentatively fits TRBD1 or TRBD2 (5 bases each). Between the trimmed V and J ends, which lost 4 bases and 0 bases, there was a span of 14 bases. The CDR3 totals 15 residues. The V gene's germline CDR1 is SGDLS and CDR2 YYNGEE. The CDR3 region is CASSPGTPVSYEQYF. CDR3 bases: TGTGCCAGCAGCCCGGGGACGCCTGTCTCCTACGAGCAGTACTTC.

The chain has TRBV6-1 and TRBJ2-5; possible D gene TRBD2, 7 bases. The J call is doubtful: the DNA matches TRBJ2-7 better. CDR3 size: 14 residues. CDR1 MNHNS and CDR2 SASEGT come from the germline V gene. The CDR3 is CACYAGGGAYEQYF. The CDR3 DNA sequence: TGTGCCTGCTATGCAGGAGGGGGGGCCTACGAGCAGTACTTC.

This clone was detected only a few times. V usage is TRBV4-1 and J usage is TRBJ1-5, with D perhaps TRBD1 (5 bases). There are 15 residues in the CDR3. Deletions cut 3 bases from V and 0 bases from J, with 9 bases between. CDR1 is MGHRA and CDR2 is YSYEKL in the germline V gene. CDR3 amino acids: CASSQTATSNQPQHF. CDR3 nucleotides: TGCGCCAGCAGCCAGACAGCGACTAGCAATCAGCCCCAGCATTTT.

The rearrangement joins TRBV7-2 to TRBJ2-1; 13 positions agree with TRBD2. The J segment lost 10 bases and the V segment lost 2 bases, leaving 8 bases of the junction unmatched. The CDR3 length is 16 residues. CDR1 and CDR2 (germline): SGHTA, FQGNSA. In DNA form, the CDR3 reads TGTGCCAGCAGCTTACTACTAGCGGGAGGGCCAGGGGAGCAGTTCTTC. This encodes CASSLLLAGGPGEQFF.

The chain combines TRBV2 with TRBJ1-1; D gene unclear. The germline CDR1 and CDR2 sequences are SNHLY and FYNNEI. V shed 8 bases and J shed 2 bases, with 6 bases lying between them. The CDR3 spans 11 residues. The CDR3 DNA follows: TGTGCCAGCTGGAGAAACACTGAAGCTTTCTTT. It specifies CASWRNTEAFF.

The chain uses TRBV28 and TRBJ1-5; D ambiguous. V dropped 8 bases and J dropped 7 bases, with 18 bases sitting between them. The CDR3 totals 14 residues. Germline values: CDR1 MDHEN, CDR2 SYDVKM. CDR3 coding DNA: TGTGCCAGCCTACCGGGCCCCGGGAAGCAGCCCCAGCATTTT. It specifies CASLPGPGKQPQHF.

V and J are TRBV7-9 and TRBJ1-5; 7 bases agree with TRBD1. The V and J ends lost 4 bases and 16 bases, in that order; junction bases with no gene match: 13. This CDR3 spans 13 amino acids. Germline CDR1 reads SEHNR; CDR2 reads FQNEAQ (reference sequence). Here the CDR3 reads CASSSSWDRGTHF. The CDR3 coding sequence is TGTGCCAGCAGCTCGTCGTGGGACAGAGGTACTCATTTT.